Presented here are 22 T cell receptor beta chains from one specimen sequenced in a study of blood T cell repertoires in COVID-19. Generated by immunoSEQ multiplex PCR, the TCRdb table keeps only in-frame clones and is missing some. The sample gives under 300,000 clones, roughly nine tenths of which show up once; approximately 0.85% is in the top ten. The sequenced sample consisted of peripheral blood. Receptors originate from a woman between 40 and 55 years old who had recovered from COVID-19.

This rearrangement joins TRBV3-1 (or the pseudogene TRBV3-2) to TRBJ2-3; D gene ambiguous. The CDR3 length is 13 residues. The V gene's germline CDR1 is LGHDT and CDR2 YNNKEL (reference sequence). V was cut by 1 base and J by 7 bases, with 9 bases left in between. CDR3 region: CASSQAHGYTQYF. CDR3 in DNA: TGTGCCAGCAGCCAAGCCCACGGGTATACGCAGTATTTT.

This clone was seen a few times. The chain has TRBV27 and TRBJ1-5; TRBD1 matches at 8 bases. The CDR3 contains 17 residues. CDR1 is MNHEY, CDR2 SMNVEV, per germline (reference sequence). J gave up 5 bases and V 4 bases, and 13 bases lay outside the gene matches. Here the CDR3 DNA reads TGTGCCAGCAGTTCCCTGCTAACAGGGGGAGAGCATCAGCCCCAGCATTTT. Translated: CASSSLLTGGEHQPQHF.

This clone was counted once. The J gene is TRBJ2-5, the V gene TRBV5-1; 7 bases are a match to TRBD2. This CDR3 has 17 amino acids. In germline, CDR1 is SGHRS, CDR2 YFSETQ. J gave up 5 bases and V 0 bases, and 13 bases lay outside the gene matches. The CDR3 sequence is CASSLADGGNLGETQYF. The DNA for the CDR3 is TGCGCCAGCAGCTTGGCTGACGGGGGGAATTTGGGTGAGACCCAGTACTTC.

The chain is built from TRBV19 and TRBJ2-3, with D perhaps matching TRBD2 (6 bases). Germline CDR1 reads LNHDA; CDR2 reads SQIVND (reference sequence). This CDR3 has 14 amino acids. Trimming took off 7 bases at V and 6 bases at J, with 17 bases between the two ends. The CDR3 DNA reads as TGTGCCAGTACCCCCACCCCACTAGCCGATACGCAGTATTTT. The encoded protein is CASTPTPLADTQYF. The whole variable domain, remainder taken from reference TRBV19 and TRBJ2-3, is DGGITQSPKYLFRKEGQNVTLSCEQNLNHDAMYWYRQDPGQGLRLIYYSQIVNDFQKGDIAEGYSVSREKKESFPLTVTSAQKNPTAFYLCASTPTPLADTQYFGPGTRLTVL.

The CDR3 nucleotides read TGCGCCAGCAGCCAAGGAACCCAGCGGGAAGGAGAGACCCAGTACTTC. It encodes CASSQGTQREGETQYF. The chain recombines TRBV4-1 with TRBJ2-5, with 7 bases that match TRBD2. The CDR3 extends over 16 amino acids. V lost 1 base, J lost 4 bases, and 9 bases stayed unmatched. Germline V gives CDR1 MGHRA, CDR2 YSYEKL.

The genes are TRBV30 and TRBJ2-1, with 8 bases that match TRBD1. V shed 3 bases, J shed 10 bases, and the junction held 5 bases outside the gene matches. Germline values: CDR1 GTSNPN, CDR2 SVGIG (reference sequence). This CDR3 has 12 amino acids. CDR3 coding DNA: TGTGCCTGGAGGGACAGGGCGCGGGAGCAGTTCTTC. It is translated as CAWRDRAREQFF.

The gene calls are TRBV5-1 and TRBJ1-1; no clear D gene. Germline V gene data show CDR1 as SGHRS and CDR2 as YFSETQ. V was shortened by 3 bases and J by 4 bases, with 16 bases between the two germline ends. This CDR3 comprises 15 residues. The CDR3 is CASSSAGTVPTEAFF. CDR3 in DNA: TGCGCCAGCAGCTCAGCGGGCACGGTGCCCACTGAAGCTTTCTTT.

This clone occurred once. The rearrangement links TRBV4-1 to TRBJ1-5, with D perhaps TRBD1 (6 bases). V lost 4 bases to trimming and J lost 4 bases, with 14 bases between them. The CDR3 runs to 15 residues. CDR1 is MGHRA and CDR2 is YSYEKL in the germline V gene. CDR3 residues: CASSPERTVNQPQHF. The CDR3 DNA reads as TGCGCCAGCAGCCCCGAGCGGACAGTTAATCAGCCCCAGCATTTT.

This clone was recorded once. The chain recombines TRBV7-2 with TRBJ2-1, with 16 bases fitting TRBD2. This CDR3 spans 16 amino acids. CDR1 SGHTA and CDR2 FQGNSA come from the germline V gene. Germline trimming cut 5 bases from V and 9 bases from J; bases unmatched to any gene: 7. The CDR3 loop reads CASSPGLAGGWGEQFF. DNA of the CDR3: TGTGCCAGCAGCCCGGGACTAGCGGGAGGGTGGGGTGAGCAGTTCTTC.

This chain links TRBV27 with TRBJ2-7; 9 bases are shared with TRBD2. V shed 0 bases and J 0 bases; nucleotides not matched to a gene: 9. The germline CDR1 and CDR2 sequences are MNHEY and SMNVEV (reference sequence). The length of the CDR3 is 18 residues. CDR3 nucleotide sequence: TGTGCCAGCAGTTTATCGAGGGCTAGCGGGACCCCCTCCTACGAGCAGTACTTC. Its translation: CASSLSRASGTPSYEQYF.

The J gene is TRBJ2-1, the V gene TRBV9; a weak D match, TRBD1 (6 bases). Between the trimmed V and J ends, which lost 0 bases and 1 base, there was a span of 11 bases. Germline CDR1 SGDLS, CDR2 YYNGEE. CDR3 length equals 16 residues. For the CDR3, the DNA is TGTGCCAGCAGCGTAGTAGGTGGACAGTCCTACAATGAGCAGTTCTTC. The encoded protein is CASSVVGGQSYNEQFF.

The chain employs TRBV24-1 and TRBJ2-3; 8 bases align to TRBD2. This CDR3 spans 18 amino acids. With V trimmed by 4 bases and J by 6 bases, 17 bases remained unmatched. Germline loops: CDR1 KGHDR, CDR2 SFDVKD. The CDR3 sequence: CATSDARGVSGSWDTQYF. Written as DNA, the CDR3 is TGTGCCACCAGTGACGCGCGGGGGGTCAGCGGGAGTTGGGATACGCAGTATTTT.

The CDR3 coding sequence is TGTGCCAGCTCACCGTACACGGGACAGGGGGCGGCGGATGAGCAGTTCTTC. This translates into CASSPYTGQGAADEQFF. The rearrangement uses TRBV18 and TRBJ2-1; 12 bases fit TRBD1. Per germline, CDR1 KGHSH and CDR2 LQKENI. The V and J ends lost 3 bases and 8 bases, in that order; junction bases with no gene match: 11. The CDR3 sequence is 17 residues long. The variable domain in full, with the rest retrieved from reference TRBV18 and TRBJ2-1, is NAGVMQNPRHLVRRRGQEARLRCSPMKGHSHVYWYRQLPEEGLKFMVYLQKENIIDESGMPKERFSAEFPKEGPSILRIQQVVRGDSAAYFCASSPYTGQGAADEQFFGPGTRLTVL.

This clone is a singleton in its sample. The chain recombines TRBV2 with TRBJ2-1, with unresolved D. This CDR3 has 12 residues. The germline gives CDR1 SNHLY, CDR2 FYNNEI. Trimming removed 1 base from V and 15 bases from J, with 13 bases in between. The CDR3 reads CASSEGRLVVFF. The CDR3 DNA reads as TGTGCCAGCAGTGAAGGCCGTCTAGTCGTGTTCTTC.

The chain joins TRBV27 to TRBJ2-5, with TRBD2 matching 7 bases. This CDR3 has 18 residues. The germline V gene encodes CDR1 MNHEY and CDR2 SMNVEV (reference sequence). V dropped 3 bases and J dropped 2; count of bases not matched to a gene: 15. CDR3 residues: CASSLGGRALLGQETQYF. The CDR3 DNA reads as TGTGCCAGCAGTTTGGGGGGGAGGGCCTTGTTAGGGCAAGAGACCCAGTACTTC.

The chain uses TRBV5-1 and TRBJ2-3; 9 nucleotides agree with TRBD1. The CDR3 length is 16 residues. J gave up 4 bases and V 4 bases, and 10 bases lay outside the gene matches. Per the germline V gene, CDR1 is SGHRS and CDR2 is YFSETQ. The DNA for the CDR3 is TGCGCCAGCAGCCGTGTACAGGGGGCAGTAGCAGATACGCAGTATTTT. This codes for CASSRVQGAVADTQYF.

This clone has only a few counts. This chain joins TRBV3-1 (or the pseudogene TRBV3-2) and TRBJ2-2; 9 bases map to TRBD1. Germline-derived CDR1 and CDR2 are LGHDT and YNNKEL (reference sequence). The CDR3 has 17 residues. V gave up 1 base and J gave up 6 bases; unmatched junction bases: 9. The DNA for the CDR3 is TGTGCCAGCAGCCAAGCGCCGGGACAGGGTATTCCCGGGGAGCTGTTTTTT. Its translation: CASSQAPGQGIPGELFF.

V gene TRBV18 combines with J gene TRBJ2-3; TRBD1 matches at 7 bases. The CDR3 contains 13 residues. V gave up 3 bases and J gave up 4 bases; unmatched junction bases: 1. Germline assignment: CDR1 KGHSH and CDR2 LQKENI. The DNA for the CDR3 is TGTGCCAGCTCACCGCAGGGGGCAGATACGCAGTATTTT. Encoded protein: CASSPQGADTQYF. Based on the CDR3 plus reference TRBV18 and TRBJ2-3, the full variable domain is NAGVMQNPRHLVRRRGQEARLRCSPMKGHSHVYWYRQLPEEGLKFMVYLQKENIIDESGMPKERFSAEFPKEGPSILRIQQVVRGDSAAYFCASSPQGADTQYFGPGTRLTVL.

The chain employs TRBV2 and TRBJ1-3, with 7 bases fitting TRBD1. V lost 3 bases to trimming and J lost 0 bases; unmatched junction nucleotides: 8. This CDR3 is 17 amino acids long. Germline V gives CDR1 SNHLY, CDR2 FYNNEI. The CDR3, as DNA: TGTGCCAGCAGTGATAAAACAGGGGCTTACTCTGGAAACACCATATATTTT. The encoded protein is CASSDKTGAYSGNTIYF. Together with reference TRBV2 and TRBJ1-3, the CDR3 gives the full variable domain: EPEVTQTPSHQVTQMGQEVILRCVPISNHLYFYWYRQILGQKVEFLVSFYNNEISEKSEIFDDQFSVERPDGSNFTLKIRSTKLEDSAMYFCASSDKTGAYSGNTIYFGEGSWLTVV.

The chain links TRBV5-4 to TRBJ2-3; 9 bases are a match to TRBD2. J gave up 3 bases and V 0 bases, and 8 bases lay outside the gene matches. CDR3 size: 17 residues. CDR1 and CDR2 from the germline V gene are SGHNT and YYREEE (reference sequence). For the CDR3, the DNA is TGTGCCAGCAGCTTGGCCGGGGCTAGCGGGATTACAGATACGCAGTATTTT. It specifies CASSLAGASGITDTQYF.

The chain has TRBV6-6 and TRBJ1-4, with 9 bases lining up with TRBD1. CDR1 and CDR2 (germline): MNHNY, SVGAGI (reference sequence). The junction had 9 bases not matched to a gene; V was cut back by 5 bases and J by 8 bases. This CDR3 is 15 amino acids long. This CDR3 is CASSKTGTGNEKLFF. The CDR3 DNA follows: TGTGCCAGCAGTAAAACCGGGACAGGGAACGAAAAACTGTTTTTT.

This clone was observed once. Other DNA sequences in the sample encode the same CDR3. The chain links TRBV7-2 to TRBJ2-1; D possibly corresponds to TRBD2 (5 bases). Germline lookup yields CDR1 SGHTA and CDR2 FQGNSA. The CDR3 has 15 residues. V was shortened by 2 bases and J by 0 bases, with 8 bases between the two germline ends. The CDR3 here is CASSLSGSSYNEQFF. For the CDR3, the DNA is TGTGCCAGCAGCTTAAGCGGAAGCTCCTACAATGAGCAGTTCTTC.